This T cell receptor beta chain was found in a study of T-cell reconstitution after alpha-beta-depleted transplantation in children. Unique molecular identifiers were used to barcode this TCRbeta library. A single record per CDR3 protein comes from TCRdb applying MiXCR to the PCR reads. This sample carries some 240,000 distinct CDR3 sequences, 12% of them seen once, and the ten largest clones take about 2.6%. Germline V CDR1 and CDR2: DFQATT, SNEGSKA (reference sequence). V lost 5 bases and J 4 bases, leaving 13 bases between the germline ends. The CDR3 consists of 13 residues. This clonotype was observed a few times.

The origin of this receptor is a human donor who donated a stem cell graft to a child with acute lymphoblastic leukemia. The starting material was PBMCs from the stem cell graft donor, obtained from the stem cell graft. V usage is TRBV20-1 and J usage is TRBJ2-3, with TRBD2 as a possible D gene (5 bases). CDR3 sequence reads: CSAEVAGADTQYF. The CDR3 coding sequence is TGCAGTGCTGAGGTCGCCGGGGCAGATACGCAGTATTTT.